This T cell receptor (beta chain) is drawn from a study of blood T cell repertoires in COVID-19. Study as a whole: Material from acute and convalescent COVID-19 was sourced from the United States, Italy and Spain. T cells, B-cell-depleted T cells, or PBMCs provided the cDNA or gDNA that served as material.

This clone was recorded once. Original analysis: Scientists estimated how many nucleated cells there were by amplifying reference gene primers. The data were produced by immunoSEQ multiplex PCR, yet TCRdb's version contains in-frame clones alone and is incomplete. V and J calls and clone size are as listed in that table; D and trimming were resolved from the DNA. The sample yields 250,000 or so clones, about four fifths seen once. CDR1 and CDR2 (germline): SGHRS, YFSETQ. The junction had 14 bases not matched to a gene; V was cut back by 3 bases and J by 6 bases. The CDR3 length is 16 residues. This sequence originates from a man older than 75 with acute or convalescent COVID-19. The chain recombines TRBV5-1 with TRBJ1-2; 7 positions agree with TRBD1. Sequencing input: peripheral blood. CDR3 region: CASSSQIQGPLNGYTF. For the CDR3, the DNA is TGCGCCAGCAGCTCCCAAATACAGGGGCCGCTGAATGGCTACACCTTC.